The T cell receptor (beta chain) under discussion was sequenced for a study of blood T cell repertoires in COVID-19. On the study more broadly: The cDNA or gDNA used as material had been derived from T cells, B-cell-depleted T cells, or PBMCs.

Living in 20 to 30 US areas, the participants were between roughly 18 and 89 years of age. Exposed enrollees encountered a COVID-19 case at some point within 2 weeks before study entry. Original analysis: It was from reference gene primer amplification that nucleated cell counts were estimated. Assay: immunoSEQ multiplex PCR; the TCRdb copy retains only in-frame clones and omits some. D and trimming come from the DNA, and the V and J calls and clone size come from that table. The sample holds a few hundred thousand clones, roughly 84% seen once. Trimming removed 3 bases at V and 4 bases at J, with 13 bases between. Germline V CDR1 and CDR2: SGHRS, YFSETQ. The CDR3 is made up of 15 amino acids.

Sequenced sample: PBMCs or T cells enriched from blood (not recorded which). The rearrangement joins TRBV5-1 to TRBJ1-4, with D maybe TRBD1 (5 bases). The TCR originated in a woman in her fifties or sixties who had been exposed to COVID-19. The CDR3 bases are TGCGCCAGCAGCTCGTCCTCGGGACTTAATGAAAAACTGTTTTTT. Its translation: CASSSSSGLNEKLFF.